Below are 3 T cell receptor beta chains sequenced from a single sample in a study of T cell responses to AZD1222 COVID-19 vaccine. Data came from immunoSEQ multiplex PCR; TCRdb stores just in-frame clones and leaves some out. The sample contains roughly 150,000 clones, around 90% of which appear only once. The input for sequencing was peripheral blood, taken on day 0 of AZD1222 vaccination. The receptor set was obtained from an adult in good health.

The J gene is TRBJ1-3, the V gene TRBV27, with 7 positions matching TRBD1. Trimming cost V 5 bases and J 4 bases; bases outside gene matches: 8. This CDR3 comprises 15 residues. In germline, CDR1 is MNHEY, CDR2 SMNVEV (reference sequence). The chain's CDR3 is CASSIREGAGNTIYF. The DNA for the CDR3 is TGTGCCAGCAGTATAAGAGAGGGGGCGGGAAACACCATATATTTT.

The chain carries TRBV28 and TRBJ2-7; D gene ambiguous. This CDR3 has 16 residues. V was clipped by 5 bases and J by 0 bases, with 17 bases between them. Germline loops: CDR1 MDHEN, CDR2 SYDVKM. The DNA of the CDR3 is TGTGCCAGCAGTACCCTCTTGGCGGCACGCTCCTACGAGCAGTACTTC. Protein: CASSTLLAARSYEQYF. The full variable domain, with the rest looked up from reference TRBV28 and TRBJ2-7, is DVKVTQSSRYLVKRTGEKVFLECVQDMDHENMFWYRQDPGLGLRLIYFSYDVKMKEKGDIPEGYSVSREKKERFSLILESASTNQTSMYLCASSTLLAARSYEQYFGPGTRLTVT.

The CDR3 loop is CASSLRGSGELFF. Written as DNA, the CDR3 is TGCGCCAGCAGCTTGCGCGGGTCCGGGGAGCTGTTTTTT. The chain recombines TRBV5-1 with TRBJ2-2; the D gene is possibly TRBD2 (5 bases). Germline CDR1 is SGHRS and CDR2 is YFSETQ. V lost 1 base and J lost 6, with 7 bases in between. This CDR3 spans 13 amino acids.